Each of the 7 T cell receptor beta chains below was sequenced from the same sample in a study of cytomegalovirus exposure and HLA in healthy donors. PCR involved 60 Vbeta and 13 Jbeta primers. Assay: immunoSEQ multiplex PCR; the TCRdb copy retains only in-frame clones and omits some. The sample contains around 120,000 clones, 75% to 80% of which appear only once. Material for sequencing was PBMCs. The receptor source for this set is a woman in her thirties or forties in good health and CMV-seronegative.

This sequence joins TRBV4-3 and TRBJ1-1, with TRBD1 matching over 9 bases. Germline-derived CDR1 and CDR2 are LGHNA and YSLEER. The CDR3 consists of 16 residues. The ends lost 0 bases at V and 6 bases at J; junction bases unmatched: 8. Written as DNA, the CDR3 is TGCGCCAGCAGCCAAGACACCACAGGGGGCTCCGCTGAAGCTTTCTTT. It specifies CASSQDTTGGSAEAFF.

The chain is built from TRBV10-2 and TRBJ2-3; D perhaps matches TRBD2 (7 bases). CDR3 size: 14 residues. CDR1 WSHSY and CDR2 SAAADI come from the germline V gene. Trimming pared 2 bases from V and 2 bases from J, leaving 8 bases between. CDR3 sequence reads: CASSERGATDTQYF. The CDR3 nucleotides read TGCGCCAGCAGTGAGCGGGGGGCCACAGATACGCAGTATTTT.

The rearrangement joins TRBV7-9 to TRBJ1-1; D remains unclear. V lost 3 bases and J lost 5, with 10 bases in between. This CDR3 is built from 13 residues. CDR1 and CDR2 from the germline V gene are SEHNR and FQNEAQ (reference sequence). The CDR3 bases are TGTGCCAGCAGCTTCCGCGGAAGAACTGAAGCTTTCTTT. It yields the protein CASSFRGRTEAFF. Full variable domain (rest looked up from reference TRBV7-9 and TRBJ1-1): DTGVSQNPRHKITKRGQNVTFRCDPISEHNRLYWYRQTLGQGPEFLTYFQNEAQLEKSRLLSDRFSAERPKGSFSTLEIQRTEQGDSAMYLCASSFRGRTEAFFGQGTRLTVV.

The rearrangement uses TRBV9 and TRBJ2-5; TRBD2 matches 9 bases. This CDR3 contains 16 residues. Germline CDR1 SGDLS, CDR2 YYNGEE. With V trimmed by 4 bases and J by 5 bases, 12 bases remained unmatched. The CDR3 DNA reads as TGTGCCAGCAGCACAAGGACTAGCGCCACGGGGGAGACCCAGTACTTC. Amino acid sequence: CASSTRTSATGETQYF.

This chain uses TRBV7-2 with TRBJ1-5; D remains unclear. V was trimmed by 7 bases and J by 5 bases, leaving 12 bases between them. The germline V gene has CDR1 SGHTA and CDR2 FQGNSA. The CDR3 extends over 13 amino acids. CDR3 bases: TGTGCCAGCAAAGATCGGTTGGATCAGCCCCAGCATTTT. Translated: CASKDRLDQPQHF. Full variable domain (rest looked up from reference TRBV7-2 and TRBJ1-5): GAGVSQSPSNKVTEKGKDVELRCDPISGHTALYWYRQSLGQGLEFLIYFQGNSAPDKSGLPSDRFSAERTGGSVSTLTIQRTQQEDSAVYLCASKDRLDQPQHFGDGTRLSIL.

V gene TRBV7-2 combines with J gene TRBJ2-7, with D possibly being TRBD1 (6 bases). This CDR3 is 14 amino acids long. V lost 5 bases and J lost 6, with 17 bases in between. Germline-derived CDR1 and CDR2 are SGHTA and FQGNSA. The CDR3 DNA reads as TGTGCCAGCAGCACCCAGACAGGTTTTGGCGAGCAGTACTTC. The encoded protein is CASSTQTGFGEQYF. Together with reference TRBV7-2 and TRBJ2-7, the CDR3 gives the full variable domain: GAGVSQSPSNKVTEKGKDVELRCDPISGHTALYWYRQSLGQGLEFLIYFQGNSAPDKSGLPSDRFSAERTGGSVSTLTIQRTQQEDSAVYLCASSTQTGFGEQYFGPGTRLTVT.

The V gene is TRBV18, the J gene TRBJ1-5, with TRBD1 matching 10 bases. CDR1 is KGHSH and CDR2 is LQKENI in the germline V gene. The junction had 1 base not matched to a gene; V was cut back by 3 bases and J by 2 bases. There are 15 residues in the CDR3. CDR3 in amino acids: CASSPGTGGNQPQHF. The CDR3 coding sequence is TGTGCCAGCTCACCCGGGACAGGGGGCAATCAGCCCCAGCATTTT.